These T cell receptor beta chains were read from a single sample in a study of OX40 agonist ivuxolimab in advanced cancers. Assay: immunoSEQ multiplex PCR; the TCRdb copy retains only in-frame clones and omits some. The sample lists about 31,000 clones, more than 90% occurring once. The material sequenced was CD4+ or CD8+ T cells sorted from blood, taken in a trial of the OX40 agonist ivuxolimab. All receptors come from an adult with an advanced solid tumor such as melanoma, head and neck, liver or kidney cancer. The CDR3 runs from the conserved cysteine through the conserved F or W. The D gene is left open where the match is weak. The size field is filled for only some rows; it gives once, few, many or a size class.

v_gene: TRBV12-5; d_gene: -; abundance: -; j_gene: TRBJ2-2; CDR3aa: CASGFSLENTGELFF; CDR3nt: TGTGCTAGTGGTTTTAGCCTGGAGAACACCGGGGAGCTGTTTTTT
v_gene: TRBV6-1; d_gene: -; abundance: -; j_gene: TRBJ2-7; CDR3aa: CASSPSGENEQYF; CDR3nt: TGTGCCAGCAGTCCGTCAGGAGAGAACGAGCAGTACTTC
v_gene: TRBV2; d_gene: -; abundance: -; j_gene: TRBJ2-5; CDR3aa: CASTNINGGKTQYF; CDR3nt: TGTGCCAGCACCAACATCAACGGTGGCAAGACCCAGTACTTC
v_gene: TRBV7-9; d_gene: -; abundance: -; j_gene: TRBJ2-7; CDR3aa: CASSDNGARVSYEQYF; CDR3nt: TGTGCCAGCAGCGACAATGGTGCGAGGGTCTCCTACGAGCAGTACTTC
v_gene: TRBV9; d_gene: -; abundance: -; j_gene: TRBJ2-3; CDR3aa: CASSVGATDTQYF; CDR3nt: TGTGCCAGCAGCGTAGGGGCGACAGATACGCAGTATTTT
v_gene: TRBV4-1; d_gene: TRBD2; abundance: -; j_gene: TRBJ2-7; CDR3aa: CASSPVAGVNEQYF; CDR3nt: TGCGCCAGCAGCCCAGTAGCGGGAGTAAACGAGCAGTACTTC
v_gene: TRBV7-9; d_gene: -; abundance: -; j_gene: TRBJ1-5; CDR3aa: CASSLDSQPQHF; CDR3nt: TGTGCCAGCAGCTTGGATAGTCAGCCCCAGCATTTT
v_gene: TRBV27; d_gene: -; abundance: -; j_gene: TRBJ1-5; CDR3aa: CASGEPHQPQHF; CDR3nt: TGTGCCAGCGGGGAGCCCCATCAGCCCCAGCATTTT
v_gene: TRBV7-3; d_gene: TRBD2; abundance: -; j_gene: TRBJ2-3; CDR3aa: CASSLTGGALDTQYF; CDR3nt: TGTGCCAGCAGCTTAACCGGGGGGGCGTTAGATACGCAGTATTTT
v_gene: TRBV20-1; d_gene: -; abundance: -; j_gene: TRBJ2-1; CDR3aa: CSADEDNEQFF; CDR3nt: TGCAGTGCCGACGAGGACAATGAGCAGTTCTTC
v_gene: TRBV30; d_gene: -; abundance: -; j_gene: TRBJ1-2; CDR3aa: CAWSDEGFNYGYTF; CDR3nt: TGTGCCTGGAGTGATGAGGGGTTTAACTATGGCTACACCTTC
v_gene: TRBV6-5; d_gene: -; abundance: once; j_gene: TRBJ2-5; CDR3aa: CASSYTTGLRKTQYF; CDR3nt: TGTGCCAGCAGTTACACGACAGGTCTCCGTAAGACCCAGTACTTC
v_gene: TRBV6-1; d_gene: -; abundance: few; j_gene: TRBJ1-6; CDR3aa: CASMAQGILSPLHF; CDR3nt: TGTGCCAGCATGGCACAGGGTATTCTTTCACCCCTCCACTTT
v_gene: TRBV7-3; d_gene: -; abundance: -; j_gene: TRBJ2-5; CDR3aa: CASSAQGQETQYF; CDR3nt: TGTGCCAGCAGCGCACAGGGCCAAGAGACCCAGTACTTC
v_gene: TRBV29-1; d_gene: TRBD2; abundance: once; j_gene: TRBJ2-2; CDR3aa: CSGEGEEAGELFF; CDR3nt: TGCAGCGGGGAGGGCGAGGAGGCCGGGGAGCTGTTTTTT
v_gene: TRBV4-1; d_gene: -; abundance: once; j_gene: TRBJ2-5; CDR3aa: CASSKQAGPRNQETQYF; CDR3nt: TGCGCCAGCAGCAAACAAGCGGGTCCAAGGAATCAAGAGACCCAGTACTTC
v_gene: TRBV5-1; d_gene: -; abundance: -; j_gene: TRBJ2-7; CDR3aa: CASSEGLGYEQYF; CDR3nt: TGCGCCAGCAGCGAGGGTCTTGGATACGAGCAGTACTTC
v_gene: TRBV29-1; d_gene: -; abundance: -; j_gene: TRBJ2-7; CDR3aa: CSVGGPYEQYF; CDR3nt: TGCAGCGTTGGTGGACCCTACGAGCAGTACTTC
v_gene: TRBV11-2; d_gene: TRBD1; abundance: once; j_gene: TRBJ2-3; CDR3aa: CASSRGTASTDTQYF; CDR3nt: TGTGCCAGCAGCCGTGGGACAGCTAGCACAGATACGCAGTATTTT
v_gene: TRBV7-3; d_gene: TRBD2; abundance: -; j_gene: TRBJ2-5; CDR3aa: CASSSAGLAEETQYF; CDR3nt: TGTGCCAGCAGCTCCGCAGGACTAGCGGAAGAGACCCAGTACTTC